The clone carrying this TCR beta chain has at least ten counts. The record originates from a study of T-cell reconstitution after alpha-beta-depleted transplantation in children. V lost 0 bases and J lost 4; bases outside the gene matches: 10. The length of the CDR3 is 18 residues. The germline gives CDR1 LGHDT, CDR2 YNNKEL (reference sequence). This sample's TCRbeta library carried unique molecular identifier barcodes. TCRdb analysed the PCR reads with MiXCR anew, one entry per CDR3 protein. The sample yields 150,000 to 250,000 distinct CDR3 sequences, roughly 15% seen once. The sequence was obtained from a human donor who donated a stem cell graft to a child with acute lymphoblastic leukemia. This sequence joins TRBV3-1 and TRBJ2-1; 9 nucleotides agree with TRBD1. The specimen comprised PBMCs from the stem cell graft donor, sampled from the stem cell graft. This CDR3 reads CASSQDRGQGDPYNEQFF. The CDR3 region has the DNA TGTGCCAGCAGCCAAGATCGGGGACAGGGAGACCCTTACAATGAGCAGTTCTTC.